Each of the 4 T cell receptor beta chains below was sequenced from the same sample in a study of blood T cells in healthy people across ages. A sample-barcoded 5' primer and a J-beta primer mix were used in a second PCR of about 7 to 12 cycles. MiXCR was run by TCRdb on the 5' RACE reads, yielding one entry per CDR3 protein. The table lists hundreds of thousands of distinct CDR3 sequences, around 24% of them singletons, with roughly 9.4% in the top ten. This sample was shared with a second study, whose subject was T cells of mothers and their children.

What was sequenced was blood. The receptors were gathered from a boy between 10 and 17 years old in good health.

The CDR3 DNA reads as TGTGCCACCAGTGATTTTTCTAGCGGGGCCTTCGGGGGCGAGCAGTACTTC. This translates into CATSDFSSGAFGGEQYF. The gene calls are TRBV24-1 and TRBJ2-7; TRBD2 matches at 9 bases. V gave up 1 base and J gave up 6 bases; unmatched junction bases: 12. The CDR3 is made up of 17 amino acids. Per germline, CDR1 KGHDR and CDR2 SFDVKD.

This sequence joins TRBV3-1 and TRBJ2-3, with 11 bases aligning to TRBD2. With 6 bases clipped from V and 8 bases from J, the junction kept 7 bases outside the gene matches. The germline V gene has CDR1 LGHDT and CDR2 YNNKEL (reference sequence). This CDR3 comprises 14 residues. The CDR3 nucleotides read TGTGCCAGCAGTCAACTAGCGGGAGCGCCTACGCAGTATTTT. Its protein is CASSQLAGAPTQYF.

In its sample, this clonotype was seen many times. The chain recombines TRBV5-1 with TRBJ2-6; TRBD1 aligns across 8 bases. J gave up 0 bases and V 4 bases, and 9 bases lay outside the gene matches. This CDR3 comprises 18 residues. The germline CDR1 and CDR2 sequences are SGHRS and YFSETQ. The CDR3 spells CASSIRQGRSSGANVLTF. The DNA of the CDR3 is TGCGCCAGCAGCATACGACAGGGGCGAAGCTCTGGGGCCAACGTCCTGACTTTC. Drawing the rest from reference TRBV5-1 and TRBJ2-6, the complete variable domain is KAGVTQTPRYLIKTRGQQVTLSCSPISGHRSVSWYQQTPGQGLQFLFEYFSETQRNKGNFPGRFSGRQFSNSRSEMNVSTLELGDSALYLCASSIRQGRSSGANVLTFGAGSRLTVL.

The CDR3 reads CASSDRGQGNQPQHF. CDR3 DNA: TGTGCCAGCAGTGACAGGGGACAGGGCAATCAGCCCCAGCATTTT. The chain combines TRBV6-4 with TRBJ1-5, with 8 bases aligning to TRBD1. CDR1 is MRHNA, CDR2 SNTAGT, per germline. J lost 2 bases, V lost 2 bases, and 2 bases had no gene match. The CDR3 runs to 15 residues.